A single sample is the source of the 16 T cell receptor beta chains below, sequenced in a study of Graves' ophthalmopathy and Graves' hyperthyroidism. TCR beta CDR3 regions were amplified from RNA transcripts. A first-round RT-PCR used HTBI primers, followed by a second-round multiplex PCR. TCRdb recomputed calls from the multiplex PCR reads with MiXCR, one row per CDR3 protein. The sample has 900,000 to 1,200,000 distinct CDR3 sequences, 35% to 40% seen once; the top ten hold around 10%. Sequenced: peripheral blood or thyroid tissue (not recorded which). Receptor source: an adult man with Graves' hyperthyroidism.

This clonotype was counted many times. This chain joins TRBV10-3 and TRBJ1-2; D remains ambiguous. CDR1 ENHRY and CDR2 SYGVKD come from the germline V gene. Deletions cut 6 bases from V and 1 base from J, with 9 bases between. This CDR3 region has 13 residues. CDR3 sequence (DNA): TGTGCCATCAGAGGCAGTAATAACTATGGCTACACCTTC. This gives the protein CAIRGSNNYGYTF.

This chain joins TRBV10-2 and TRBJ1-1; D remains unclear. The V end was cut by 11 bases, the J end by 2 bases, with 12 bases between. Germline V gene lookup returns CDR1 WSHSY and CDR2 SAAADI. CDR3 length: 12 amino acids. The CDR3 protein is CADERVNTEAFF. DNA for the CDR3: TGCGCCGATGAACGGGTCAACACTGAAGCTTTCTTT.

This chain connects TRBV29-1 to TRBJ2-2; a possible D gene is TRBD2 (6 bases). The CDR3 has 14 amino acids. The V gene's germline CDR1 is SQVTM and CDR2 ANQGSEA. V was cut by 7 bases and J by 4 bases, with 16 bases left in between. The CDR3 region is CSGRSGGATGELFF. The CDR3 DNA reads TGCAGCGGGAGGTCTGGCGGGGCCACCGGGGAGCTGTTTTTT.

This clonotype was counted once. Just one base apart from a much larger clone, this may be a read error. This chain joins TRBV7-2 and TRBJ1-2; 10 nucleotides match TRBD1. The CDR3 is 15 residues long. Germline V gene sequence: CDR1 SGHTA, CDR2 FQGNSA. Written as DNA, the CDR3 is TGTGCCAGCAGCCCAGGGACAGGGGAATCTGGAGGCTGCACCTTC. Residues: CASSPGTGESGGCTF.

This clonotype was detected once. The chain carries TRBV7-2 and TRBJ2-7; a weak D match, TRBD2 (6 bases). Germline lookup yields CDR1 SGHTA and CDR2 FQGNSA. CDR3 length: 17 residues. Trimming pared 2 bases from V and 2 bases from J, leaving 19 bases between. CDR3 bases: TGTGCCAGCAGCTTAACCAGACTCGGGGGTCCGACCTACGAGCAGTACTTC. This translates into CASSLTRLGGPTYEQYF.

The J gene is TRBJ2-5, the V gene TRBV4-2; D perhaps matches TRBD1 (5 bases). The CDR3 consists of 13 residues. Per germline, CDR1 LGHNA and CDR2 YNFKEQ. With 0 bases removed from V and 4 bases from J, the gap between germline ends came to 6 bases. The CDR3 DNA reads TGTGCCAGCAGCCAAGAACAGGCAGAGACCCAGTACTTC. Residues: CASSQEQAETQYF.

The rearrangement links TRBV7-8 to TRBJ1-6, with no clear D. CDR1 and CDR2 (germline): SGHVS, FQNEAQ. The CDR3 consists of 15 residues. V was clipped by 8 bases and J by 3 bases, with 14 bases between them. CDR3 in amino acids: CASLYNWDYNSPLHF. The CDR3 DNA reads as TGTGCCAGCCTCTATAATTGGGACTATAATTCACCCCTCCACTTT.

This clonotype was seen a handful of times. The chain is built from TRBV6-6 and TRBJ2-2; a possible D gene is TRBD2 (6 bases). The CDR3 spans 15 residues. Germline values: CDR1 MNHNY, CDR2 SVGAGI (reference sequence). Trimming shortened V by 2 bases and J by 5 bases, and 12 bases separated the two germline ends. This CDR3 is CASSYGRDWTGELFF. The CDR3 nucleotides read TGTGCCAGCAGTTACGGGCGGGATTGGACCGGGGAGCTGTTTTTT.

The chain is built from TRBV10-3 and TRBJ2-2; 8 bases agree with TRBD2. Germline loops: CDR1 ENHRY, CDR2 SYGVKD. There are 18 residues in the CDR3. The junction had 10 bases not matched to a gene; V was cut back by 3 bases and J by 1 base. The CDR3 nucleotides read TGTGCCATCAGTGAATCCACCACTACTAGCGGGAACACCGGGGAGCTGTTTTTT. Its protein is CAISESTTTSGNTGELFF.

Of note for this clonotype: Germline is not matched at one junction end, which may reflect a read error. The chain recombines TRBV4-3 with TRBJ1-1; D is unclear. Germline V gene sequence: CDR1 LGHNA, CDR2 YSLEER. The CDR3 length is 14 residues. CDR3 amino acids: CASRYKLGNTGAFF. DNA for the CDR3: TGCGCCAGCAGGTACAAACTCGGGAACACTGGAGCTTTCTTT.

This clonotype has at least ten counts. J is TRBJ2-7 and V is TRBV7-8; 12 bases fit TRBD2. CDR3 length: 16 amino acids. The junction had 9 bases not matched to a gene; V was cut back by 5 bases and J by 4 bases. In germline, CDR1 is SGHVS, CDR2 FQNEAQ. The CDR3 protein is CASSPGTSGLYYEQYF. The CDR3 DNA reads TGTGCCAGCAGCCCTGGGACTAGCGGGCTCTATTACGAGCAGTACTTC.

This clonotype showed up just a few times. The V and J genes are TRBV29-1 and TRBJ2-3; no reliable D call. The CDR3 spans 13 residues. The V gene's germline CDR1 is SQVTM and CDR2 ANQGSEA. Trimming removed 7 bases from V and 0 bases from J, with 11 bases in between. CDR3 nucleotide sequence: TGCAGCGCGGACGCAACTAGCACAGATACGCAGTATTTT. Translated: CSADATSTDTQYF.

The table lists this clonotype with many counts. CDR3 amino acids: CASSPAVRGTGELFF. CDR3 bases: TGCGCCAGCAGCCCAGCAGTACGGGGCACCGGGGAGCTGTTTTTT. V gene TRBV5-1 combines with J gene TRBJ2-2, with D perhaps matching TRBD2 (5 bases). The CDR3 totals 15 residues. With 4 bases removed from V and 4 bases from J, the gap between germline ends came to 14 bases. The germline CDR1 and CDR2 sequences are SGHRS and YFSETQ.

The chain uses TRBV28 and TRBJ1-3; D is perhaps TRBD1 (5 bases). Trimming pared 3 bases from V and 2 bases from J, leaving 17 bases between. This CDR3 contains 17 residues. The germline gives CDR1 MDHEN, CDR2 SYDVKM. The CDR3, as DNA: TGTGCCAGCAGTTTGGTTTTAGGTGACAGCGCTGGAAACACCATATATTTT. Translated, it gives CASSLVLGDSAGNTIYF.

As regards this clonotype: Mismatch with germline at one junction end may stem from a read error. V and J are TRBV9 and TRBJ2-7; TRBD2 matches 11 bases. Germline loops: CDR1 SGDLS, CDR2 YYNGEE. This CDR3 spans 15 amino acids. This chain's CDR3 is CASSVGLAGTGELYF. CDR3 sequence (DNA): TGTGCCAGCAGCGTAGGACTAGCGGGAACCGGGGAGCTGTACTTC.

This clonotype came up many times. The chain combines TRBV5-1 with TRBJ2-7; TRBD1 matches at 7 bases. The germline CDR1 and CDR2 sequences are SGHRS and YFSETQ. V gave up 3 bases and J gave up 4 bases; unmatched junction bases: 4. This CDR3 has 13 residues. CDR3 loop: CASSSGTEYEQYF. CDR3 sequence (DNA): TGCGCCAGCAGCTCCGGGACAGAGTACGAGCAGTACTTC.